This T cell receptor beta chain was found in a study of PD-L1 blockade in urothelial cancer. About this clone: Its antigen is still unknown.

This sample's time point: peripheral blood 6 weeks after treatment start. Findings and caveats of the study: A below-median TCR clonality in blood before treatment predicted better survival.

CDR3 length: 19 residues. Generated by immunoSEQ multiplex PCR, the TCRdb table keeps only in-frame clones and is missing some. The sample includes about 45,000 clones, 82% of them seen just once. This TCR derives from a man in his sixties with urothelial cancer. V and J are TRBV21-1 and TRBJ2-7; TRBD1 is the table's D call, not checked against the DNA. TRBV21-1 is designated a pseudogene. This specimen was PBMCs, taken around atezolizumab (anti-PD-L1) treatment. CDR3 in DNA: TGTGCCAGCAGCAAAGACCGCGGTAGGATGACAGGGCTGCCTAGGGAGCAGTACTTC. Protein: CASSKDRGRMTGLPREQYF.